This T cell receptor (beta chain) was retrieved from a study of post-analysis software for immune sequencing data. Study summary: Secondary progressive, relapsing-remitting and progressive-relapsing multiple sclerosis were among the included disease courses. Study-wide results and caveats: The authors found that F measure strongly co-clustered same-batch samples. Normalized Chao1 diversity was significantly reduced in patients versus controls. TRBV segments more frequent in patients than in controls numbered several and included TRBV5-6, TRBV5-1 and TRBV20-1.

To note about this clonotype: No antigen is known for it.

The J segment lost 5 bases and the V segment lost 7 bases, leaving 9 bases of the junction unmatched. CDR1 and CDR2 from the germline V gene are SNHLY and FYNNEI. This CDR3 spans 15 amino acids. Included in the TCR beta cDNA libraries were unique molecular identifiers. When about 0.95 to 10 million T cells were used, they gave around 500,000 cDNA molecules. TCRdb re-analysed the PCR reads in MiXCR, keeping a single row per CDR3 protein. The sample shows around 400,000 distinct CDR3 sequences, roughly 38% of them seen only once. Sample: blood. The TCR sequence derives from a girl aged 2 to 9 with multiple sclerosis. The genes are TRBV2 and TRBJ2-2, with 8 bases fitting TRBD2. This CDR3 is CASKGTSVGTGELFF. The CDR3 DNA reads TGTGCCAGCAAGGGGACTAGTGTCGGTACCGGGGAGCTGTTTTTT.